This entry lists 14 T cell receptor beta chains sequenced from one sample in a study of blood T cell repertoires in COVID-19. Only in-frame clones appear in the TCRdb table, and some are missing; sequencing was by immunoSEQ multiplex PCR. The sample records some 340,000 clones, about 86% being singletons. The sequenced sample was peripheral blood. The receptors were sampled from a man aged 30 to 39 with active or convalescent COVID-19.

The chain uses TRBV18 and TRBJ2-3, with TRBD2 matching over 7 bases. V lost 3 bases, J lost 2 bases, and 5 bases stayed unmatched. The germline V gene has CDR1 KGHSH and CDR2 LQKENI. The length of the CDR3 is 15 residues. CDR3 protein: CASSPGLADTDTQYF. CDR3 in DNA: TGTGCCAGCTCACCGGGGCTAGCGGACACAGATACGCAGTATTTT.

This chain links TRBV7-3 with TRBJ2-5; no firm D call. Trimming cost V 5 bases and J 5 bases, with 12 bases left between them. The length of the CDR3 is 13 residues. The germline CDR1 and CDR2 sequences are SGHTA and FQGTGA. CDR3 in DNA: TGTGCCAGCAGCCGCACCGGGTGGGAGACCCAGTACTTC. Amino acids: CASSRTGWETQYF.

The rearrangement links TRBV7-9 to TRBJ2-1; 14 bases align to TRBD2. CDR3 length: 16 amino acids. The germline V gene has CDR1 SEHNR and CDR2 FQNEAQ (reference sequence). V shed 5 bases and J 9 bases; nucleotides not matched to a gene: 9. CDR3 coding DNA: TGTGCCAGCAGCGCCTCCGGGACTAGCGGGAGTCGTGAGCAGTTCTTC. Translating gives CASSASGTSGSREQFF.

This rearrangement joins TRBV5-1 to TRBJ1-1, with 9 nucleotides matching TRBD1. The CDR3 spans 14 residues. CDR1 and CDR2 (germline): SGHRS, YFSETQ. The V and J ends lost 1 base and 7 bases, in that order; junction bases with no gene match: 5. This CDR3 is CASSLYGTGSEAFF. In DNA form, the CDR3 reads TGCGCCAGCAGCTTGTACGGGACAGGGAGTGAAGCTTTCTTT.

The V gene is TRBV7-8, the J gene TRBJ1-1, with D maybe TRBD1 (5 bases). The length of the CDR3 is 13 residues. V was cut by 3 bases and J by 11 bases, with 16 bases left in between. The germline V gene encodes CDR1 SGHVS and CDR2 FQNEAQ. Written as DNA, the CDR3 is TGTGCCAGCAGCTTCCGAGTGGGACGGGGGGCTTTCTTT. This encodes CASSFRVGRGAFF. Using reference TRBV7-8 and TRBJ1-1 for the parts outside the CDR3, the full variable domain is GAGVSQSPRYKVAKRGQDVALRCDPISGHVSLFWYQQALGQGPEFLTYFQNEAQLDKSGLPSDRFFAERPEGSVSTLKIQRTQQEDSAVYLCASSFRVGRGAFFGQGTRLTVV.

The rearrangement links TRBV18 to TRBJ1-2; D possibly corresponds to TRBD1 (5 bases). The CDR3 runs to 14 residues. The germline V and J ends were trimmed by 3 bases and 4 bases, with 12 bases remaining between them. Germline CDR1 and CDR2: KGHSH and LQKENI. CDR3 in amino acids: CASSPSGVGYGYTF. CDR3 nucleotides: TGTGCCAGCTCACCCTCGGGGGTGGGCTATGGCTACACCTTC.

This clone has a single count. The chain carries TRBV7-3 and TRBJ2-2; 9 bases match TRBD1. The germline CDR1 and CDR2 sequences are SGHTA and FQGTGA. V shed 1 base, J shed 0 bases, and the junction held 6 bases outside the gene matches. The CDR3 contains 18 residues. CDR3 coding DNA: TGTGCCAGCAGCTTAAGGGGGGACAGGGTTACGAACACCGGGGAGCTGTTTTTT. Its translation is CASSLRGDRVTNTGELFF.

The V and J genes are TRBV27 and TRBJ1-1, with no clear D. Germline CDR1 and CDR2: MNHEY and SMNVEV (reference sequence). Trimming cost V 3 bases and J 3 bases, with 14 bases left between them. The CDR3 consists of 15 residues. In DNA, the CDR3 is TGTGCCAGCAGTTTTGATGGGGAGGTGGACACTGAAGCTTTCTTT. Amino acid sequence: CASSFDGEVDTEAFF.

CDR3 loop: CASSQGSGGQGADTQYF. In DNA form, the CDR3 reads TGTGCCAGCAGCCAAGGATCTGGGGGACAGGGCGCAGATACGCAGTATTTT. The chain has TRBV4-2 and TRBJ2-3, with 9 nucleotides matching TRBD1. After removal of 1 base from V and 4 bases from J, the junction contained 9 bases not matched to a gene. There are 17 residues in the CDR3. Looked up from germline, CDR1 is LGHNA and CDR2 is YNFKEQ.

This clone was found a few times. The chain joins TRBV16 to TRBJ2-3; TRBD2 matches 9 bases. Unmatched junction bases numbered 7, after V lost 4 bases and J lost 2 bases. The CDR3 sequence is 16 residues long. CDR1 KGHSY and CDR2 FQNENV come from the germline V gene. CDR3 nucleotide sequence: TGTGCCAGCAGCCTTCTAGCGGGGTCCTTCACAGATACGCAGTATTTT. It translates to CASSLLAGSFTDTQYF.

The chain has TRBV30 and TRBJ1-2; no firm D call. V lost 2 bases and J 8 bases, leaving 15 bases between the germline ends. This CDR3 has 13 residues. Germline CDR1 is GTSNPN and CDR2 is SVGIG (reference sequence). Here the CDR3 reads CAWSSGSVVGYTF. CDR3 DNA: TGTGCCTGGAGTAGCGGGAGCGTAGTCGGCTACACCTTC.

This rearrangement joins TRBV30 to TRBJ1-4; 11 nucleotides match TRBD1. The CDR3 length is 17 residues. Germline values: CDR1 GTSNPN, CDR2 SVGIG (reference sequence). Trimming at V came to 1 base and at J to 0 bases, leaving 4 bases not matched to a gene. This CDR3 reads CAWSGDRGGPTNEKLFF. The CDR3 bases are TGTGCCTGGAGTGGGGACAGGGGGGGCCCAACTAATGAAAAACTGTTTTTT.

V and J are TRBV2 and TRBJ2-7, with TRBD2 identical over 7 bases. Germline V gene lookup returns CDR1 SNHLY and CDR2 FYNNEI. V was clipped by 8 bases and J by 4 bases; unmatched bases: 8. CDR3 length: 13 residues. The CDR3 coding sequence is TGTGCCAGCCGCCTAGCGGATTTGTACGAGCAGTACTTC. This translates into CASRLADLYEQYF. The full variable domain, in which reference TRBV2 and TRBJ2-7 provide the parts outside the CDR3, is EPEVTQTPSHQVTQMGQEVILRCVPISNHLYFYWYRQILGQKVEFLVSFYNNEISEKSEIFDDQFSVERPDGSNFTLKIRSTKLEDSAMYFCASRLADLYEQYFGPGTRLTVT.

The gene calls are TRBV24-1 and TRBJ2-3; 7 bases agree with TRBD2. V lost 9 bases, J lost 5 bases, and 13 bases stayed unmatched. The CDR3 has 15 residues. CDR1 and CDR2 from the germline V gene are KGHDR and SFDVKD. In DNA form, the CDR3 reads TGTGCCACCCGGGAGCCCGGGAGGAAGGAAGATACGCAGTATTTT. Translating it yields CATREPGRKEDTQYF.